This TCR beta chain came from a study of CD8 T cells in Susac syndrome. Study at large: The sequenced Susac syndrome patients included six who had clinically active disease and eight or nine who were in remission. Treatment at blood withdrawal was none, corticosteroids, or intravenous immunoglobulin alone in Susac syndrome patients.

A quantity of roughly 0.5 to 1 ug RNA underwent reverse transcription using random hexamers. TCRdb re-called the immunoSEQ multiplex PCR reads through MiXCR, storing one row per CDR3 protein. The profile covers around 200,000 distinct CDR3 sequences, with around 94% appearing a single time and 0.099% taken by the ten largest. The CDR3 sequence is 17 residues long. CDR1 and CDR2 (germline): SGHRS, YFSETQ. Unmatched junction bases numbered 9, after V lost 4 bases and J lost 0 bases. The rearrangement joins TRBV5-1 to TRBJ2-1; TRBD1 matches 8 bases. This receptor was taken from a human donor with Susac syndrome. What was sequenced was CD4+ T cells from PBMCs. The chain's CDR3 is CASSPDRGFSSYNEQFF. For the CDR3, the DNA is TGCGCCAGCAGCCCCGACAGGGGATTCAGCTCCTACAATGAGCAGTTCTTC. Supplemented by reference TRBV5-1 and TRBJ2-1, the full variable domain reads KAGVTQTPRYLIKTRGQQVTLSCSPISGHRSVSWYQQTPGQGLQFLFEYFSETQRNKGNFPGRFSGRQFSNSRSEMNVSTLELGDSALYLCASSPDRGFSSYNEQFFGPGTRLTVL.